One sample yielded the 10 T cell receptor beta chains listed below, sequenced in a study of T cell clonality in common variable immunodeficiency. The method was immunoSEQ multiplex PCR; TCRdb's version includes in-frame clones alone and lacks a portion of them. The sample was found to contain around 55,000 clones, and every one recurs. Sequencing was performed on peripheral blood mononuclear cells. These receptors all stem from a person aged 18 to 75 in good health.

At least ten counts were recorded for this clone. The CDR3 end lies 3 residues beyond the end of the read and is filled in from the germline J gene. V is TRBV7-9 and J is TRBJ1-1; possibly TRBD1 for D (5 bases). The V gene's germline CDR1 is SEHNR and CDR2 FQNEAQ (reference sequence). CDR3 length: 13 amino acids. Between the trimmed V and J ends, which lost 3 bases and 4 bases, there was a span of 9 bases. The CDR3 sequence is CASSFPGSTEAFF. CDR3 DNA (partial): TGTGCCAGCAGCTTCCCAGGGAGCACTGAA.

This clone was observed at least ten times. The read comes to an end 3 residues before the CDR3 does, leaving the germline J gene to fill in the end. This chain links TRBV29-1 with TRBJ2-3, with D possibly being TRBD2 (7 bases). With 6 bases removed from V and 3 bases from J, the gap between germline ends came to 16 bases. This CDR3 contains 14 residues. Looked up from germline, CDR1 is SQVTM and CDR2 is ANQGSEA. The part of the CDR3 DNA that was read is TGCAGCGTCGATTGGGGGGGGCTAACAGATACG. Translation: CSVDWGGLTDT. The full CDR3 protein reads CSVDWGGLTDTQYF.

This clone was observed many times. The read finishes 3 residues shy of the CDR3 end, and the germline J gene is used to complete it. The V call is TRBV20-1, the J call TRBJ2-3, with 8 bases identical to TRBD1. V lost 3 bases to trimming and J lost 0 bases; unmatched junction nucleotides: 5. Per germline, CDR1 DFQATT and CDR2 SNEGSKA (reference sequence). The CDR3 totals 15 residues. CDR3 DNA, as far as it was read: TGCAGTGCTAGCCCCGACAGGGGAAGCACAGATACG. Amino acids: CSASPDRGSTDT. The CDR3 reads in full as CSASPDRGSTDTQYF.

This chain's CDR3 is CASSIVSGWSDTYTF. The CDR3 bases that were read are TGTGCCAGTAGTATAGTTAGCGGGTGGTCAGATACC. This sequence joins TRBV19 and TRBJ1-2; D is uncertain. Sequencing ends 3 residues short of the CDR3 end; the germline J gene provides the rest. The CDR3 has 15 amino acids. Germline CDR1 and CDR2: LNHDA and SQIVND (reference sequence).

This clone occurred many times. The read is 3 residues too short to cover the CDR3 end, so that end is filled in from the germline J gene. The rearrangement joins TRBV12-3 or TRBV12-4 to TRBJ1-6; perhaps TRBD1 as D (5 bases). Trimming took 1 base from V and 8 from J, leaving 18 bases between them. CDR3 length: 17 residues. This CDR3 is CASSLGSPAGVDSPLHF. The part of the CDR3 DNA that was read is TGTGCCAGCAGTTTAGGATCCCCCGCGGGGGTCGATTCACCC.

This clone was picked up many times. The read ends 3 residues early relative to the CDR3; the germline J gene fills the gap. This chain links TRBV5-1 with TRBJ2-2; 7 positions agree with TRBD1. Losses at the gene ends were 5 bases for V and 5 bases for J; bases not matched to a gene: 6. Germline V CDR1 and CDR2: SGHRS, YFSETQ. The CDR3 extends over 14 amino acids. The sequenced part of the CDR3 DNA is TGCGCCAGCAGGGATGACAGGGTGACCGGGGAG. This encodes CASRDDRVTGE. The whole CDR3 sequence is CASRDDRVTGELFF.

This clone was found many times. The sequenced fragment ends 3 residues before the CDR3 boundary, so the rest is inferred from the germline J gene. The chain uses TRBV20-1 and TRBJ1-5; D gene uncertain. CDR1 and CDR2 from the germline V gene are DFQATT and SNEGSKA (reference sequence). Trimming left V 2 bases short and J 4 bases short, with 21 bases between. CDR3 length: 17 amino acids. The chain's CDR3 is CSARSSTGTPGNQPQHF. The sequenced part of the CDR3 DNA is TGCAGTGCTAGATCTTCAACCGGCACCCCAGGAAATCAGCCC.

This clone was counted many times. The CDR3 is CSAPAETSGSHDYTF. CDR3 DNA, as far as it was read: TGCAGTGCCCCGGCAGAGACTAGCGGGAGTCATGAC. The chain is built from TRBV20-1 and TRBJ1-2; no firm D call. The read ends 3 residues early relative to the CDR3; the germline J gene fills the gap. Germline V lookup: CDR1 DFQATT, CDR2 SNEGSKA (reference sequence). This CDR3 has 15 amino acids.

In this sample, this clone turned up many times. The read terminates 3 residues ahead of where the CDR3 ends, so the germline J gene completes it. The chain joins TRBV20-1 to TRBJ1-6; 7 bases agree with TRBD1. J was trimmed by 6 bases and V by 5 bases; bases with no gene match: 10. Germline CDR1 and CDR2: DFQATT and SNEGSKA (reference sequence). This CDR3 has 15 amino acids. CDR3 DNA, as far as it was read: TGCAGTGCTGGGGCCGCGGACAGGTTTAATTCACCC. Translating gives CSAGAADRFNSP. The full CDR3 sequence reads CSAGAADRFNSPLHF.

The sample holds many counts of this clone. The CDR3 DNA, read in part, is TGTGCCAGCAGCCCTATGGGAGGGGTCCATGGC. Translated, it gives CASSPMGGVHG. The full CDR3 sequence reads CASSPMGGVHGYTF. The V and J genes are TRBV5-6 and TRBJ1-2, with TRBD1 as a possible D gene (5 bases). The read terminates 3 residues before the CDR3 end, so the remaining end is supplied by the germline J gene. CDR3 length equals 14 residues. The V end was cut by 4 bases, the J end by 6 bases, with 16 bases between. Germline V lookup: CDR1 SGHDT, CDR2 YYEEEE. Full variable domain (outside the CDR3, taken from reference TRBV5-6 and TRBJ1-2): DAGVTQSPTHLIKTRGQQVTLRCSPKSGHDTVSWYQQALGQGPQFIFQYYEEEERQRGNFPDRFSGHQFPNYSSELNVNALLLGDSALYLCASSPMGGVHGYTFGSGTRLTVV.